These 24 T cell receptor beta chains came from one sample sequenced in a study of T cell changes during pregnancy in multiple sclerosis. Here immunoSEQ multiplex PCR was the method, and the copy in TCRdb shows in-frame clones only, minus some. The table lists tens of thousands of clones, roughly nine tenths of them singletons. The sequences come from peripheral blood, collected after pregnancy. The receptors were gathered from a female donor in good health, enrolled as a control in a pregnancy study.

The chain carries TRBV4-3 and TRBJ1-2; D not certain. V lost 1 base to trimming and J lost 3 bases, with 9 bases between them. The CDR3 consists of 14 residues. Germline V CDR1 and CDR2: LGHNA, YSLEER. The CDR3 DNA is TGCGCCAGCAGCCAAGTACACCTGGACTATGGCTACACCTTC. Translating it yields CASSQVHLDYGYTF.

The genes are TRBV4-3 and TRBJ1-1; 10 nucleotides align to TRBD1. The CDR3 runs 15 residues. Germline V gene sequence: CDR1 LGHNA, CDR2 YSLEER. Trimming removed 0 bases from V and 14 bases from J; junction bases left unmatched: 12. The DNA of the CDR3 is TGCGCCAGCAGCCAAGATTCGGACAGGGGGTCCTTTATCTTCTTT. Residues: CASSQDSDRGSFIFF.

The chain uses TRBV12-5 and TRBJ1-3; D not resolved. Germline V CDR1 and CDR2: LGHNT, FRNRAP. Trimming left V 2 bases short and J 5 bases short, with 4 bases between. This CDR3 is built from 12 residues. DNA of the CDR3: TGTGCTAGTGGTTTGAACAGAAACACCATATATTTT. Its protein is CASGLNRNTIYF.

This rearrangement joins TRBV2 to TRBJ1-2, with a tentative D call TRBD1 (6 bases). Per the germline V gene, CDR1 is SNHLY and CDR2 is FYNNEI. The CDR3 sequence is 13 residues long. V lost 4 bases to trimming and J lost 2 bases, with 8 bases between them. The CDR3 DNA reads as TGTGCCAGCAGTGCCGGACAGAACTATGGCTACACCTTC. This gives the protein CASSAGQNYGYTF.

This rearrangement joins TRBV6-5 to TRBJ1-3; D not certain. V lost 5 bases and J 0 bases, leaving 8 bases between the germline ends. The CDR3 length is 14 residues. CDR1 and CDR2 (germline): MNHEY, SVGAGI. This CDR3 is CASSHRGSGNTIYF. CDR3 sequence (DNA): TGTGCCAGCAGTCACCGGGGCTCTGGAAACACCATATATTTT.

The CDR3 nucleotides are TGTGCCCTCACCCCTACAGGGGTTCCCTACGAGCAGTACTTC. This translates into CALTPTGVPYEQYF. J is TRBJ2-7 and V is TRBV30; 7 bases line up with TRBD1. With 8 bases clipped from V and 2 bases from J, the junction kept 12 bases outside the gene matches. The germline V gene has CDR1 GTSNPN and CDR2 SVGIG (reference sequence). The CDR3 consists of 14 residues.

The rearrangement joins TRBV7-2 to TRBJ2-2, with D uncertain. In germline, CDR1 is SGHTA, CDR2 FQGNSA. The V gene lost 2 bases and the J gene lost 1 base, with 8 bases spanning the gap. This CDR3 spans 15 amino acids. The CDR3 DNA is TGTGCCAGCAGCTTACTTGGTAGGAACACCGGGGAGCTGTTTTTT. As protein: CASSLLGRNTGELFF.

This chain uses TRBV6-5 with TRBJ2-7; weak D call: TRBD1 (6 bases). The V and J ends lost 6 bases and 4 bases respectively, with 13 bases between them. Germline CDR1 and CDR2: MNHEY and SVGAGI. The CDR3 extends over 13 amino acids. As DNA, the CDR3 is TGTGCCAGCAGATTAAATACAGGGTACGAGCAGTACTTC. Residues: CASRLNTGYEQYF.

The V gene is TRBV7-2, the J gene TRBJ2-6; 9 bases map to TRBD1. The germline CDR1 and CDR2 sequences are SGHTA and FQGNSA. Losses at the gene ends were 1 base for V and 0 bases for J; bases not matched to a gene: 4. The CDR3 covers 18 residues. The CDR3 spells CASSLEQGAISGANVLTF. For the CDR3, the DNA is TGTGCCAGCAGCTTAGAACAGGGGGCGATCTCTGGGGCCAACGTCCTGACTTTC.

In DNA, the CDR3 is TGTGCCAGCAGGCACGGCACTGAAGCTTTCTTT. The encoded protein is CASRHGTEAFF. J is TRBJ1-1 and V is TRBV27, with D hard to call. The CDR3 extends over 11 amino acids. V lost 6 bases, J lost 4 bases, and 6 bases lay in between. Germline CDR1 reads MNHEY; CDR2 reads SMNVEV (reference sequence).

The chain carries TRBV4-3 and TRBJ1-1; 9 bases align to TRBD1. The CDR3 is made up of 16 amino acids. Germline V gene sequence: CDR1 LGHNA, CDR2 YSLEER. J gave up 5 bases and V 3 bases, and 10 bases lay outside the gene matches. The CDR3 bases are TGCGCCAGCAGCCAGGCACCGGGACAGGGTTATACTGAAGCTTTCTTT. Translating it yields CASSQAPGQGYTEAFF.

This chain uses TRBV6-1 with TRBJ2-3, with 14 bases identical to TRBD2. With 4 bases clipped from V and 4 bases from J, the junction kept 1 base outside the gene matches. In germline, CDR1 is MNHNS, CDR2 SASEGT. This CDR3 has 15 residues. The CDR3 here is CASSGLAGGPDTQYF. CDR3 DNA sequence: TGTGCCAGCAGTGGACTAGCGGGGGGGCCAGATACGCAGTATTTT.

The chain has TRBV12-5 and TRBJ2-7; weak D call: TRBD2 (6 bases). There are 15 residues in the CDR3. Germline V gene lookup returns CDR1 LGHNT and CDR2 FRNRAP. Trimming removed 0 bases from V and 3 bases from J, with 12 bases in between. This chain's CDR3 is CASGLVRLGGYEQYF. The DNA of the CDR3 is TGTGCTAGTGGTTTGGTACGCCTCGGGGGCTACGAGCAGTACTTC.

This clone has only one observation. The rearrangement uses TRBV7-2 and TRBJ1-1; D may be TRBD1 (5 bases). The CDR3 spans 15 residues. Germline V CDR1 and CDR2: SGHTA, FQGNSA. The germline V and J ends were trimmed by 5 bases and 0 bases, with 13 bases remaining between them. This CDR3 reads CASSTQTAMNTEAFF. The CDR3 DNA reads TGTGCCAGCAGCACCCAGACAGCAATGAACACTGAAGCTTTCTTT. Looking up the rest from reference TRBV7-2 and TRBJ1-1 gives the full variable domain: GAGVSQSPSNKVTEKGKDVELRCDPISGHTALYWYRQSLGQGLEFLIYFQGNSAPDKSGLPSDRFSAERTGGSVSTLTIQRTQQEDSAVYLCASSTQTAMNTEAFFGQGTRLTVV.

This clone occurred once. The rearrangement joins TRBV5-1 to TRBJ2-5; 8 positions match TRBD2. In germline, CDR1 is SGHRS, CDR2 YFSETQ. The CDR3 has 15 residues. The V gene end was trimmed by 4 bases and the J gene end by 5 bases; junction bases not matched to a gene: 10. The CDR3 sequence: CASSPGGGPQETQYF. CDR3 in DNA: TGCGCCAGCAGCCCGGGCGGGGGGCCTCAGGAGACCCAGTACTTC.

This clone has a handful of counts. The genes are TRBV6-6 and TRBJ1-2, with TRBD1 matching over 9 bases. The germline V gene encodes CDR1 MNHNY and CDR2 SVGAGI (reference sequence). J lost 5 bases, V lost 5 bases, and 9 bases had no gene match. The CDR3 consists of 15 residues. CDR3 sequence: CASSPTGGVRYGYTF. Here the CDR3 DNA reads TGTGCCAGCAGTCCAACAGGGGGCGTCAGATATGGCTACACCTTC.

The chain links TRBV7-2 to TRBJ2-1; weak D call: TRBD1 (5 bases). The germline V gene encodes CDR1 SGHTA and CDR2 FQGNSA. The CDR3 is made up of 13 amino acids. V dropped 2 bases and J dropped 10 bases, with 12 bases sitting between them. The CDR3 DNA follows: TGTGCCAGCAGCTTACCGGGTGGACACGAGCAGTTCTTC. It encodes CASSLPGGHEQFF.

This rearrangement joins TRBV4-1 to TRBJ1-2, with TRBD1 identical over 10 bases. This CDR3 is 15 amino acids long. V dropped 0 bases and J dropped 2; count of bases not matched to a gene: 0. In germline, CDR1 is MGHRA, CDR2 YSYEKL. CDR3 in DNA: TGCGCCAGCAGCCAAGAGGGACAGGGGAACTATGGCTACACCTTC. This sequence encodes CASSQEGQGNYGYTF.

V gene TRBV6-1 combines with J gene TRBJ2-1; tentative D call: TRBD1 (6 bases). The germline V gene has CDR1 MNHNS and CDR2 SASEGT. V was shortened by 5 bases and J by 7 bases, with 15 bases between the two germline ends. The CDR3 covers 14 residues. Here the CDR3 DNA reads TGTGCCAGCAGTAATTTGGACAGACAGAATGAGCAGTTCTTC. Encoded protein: CASSNLDRQNEQFF.

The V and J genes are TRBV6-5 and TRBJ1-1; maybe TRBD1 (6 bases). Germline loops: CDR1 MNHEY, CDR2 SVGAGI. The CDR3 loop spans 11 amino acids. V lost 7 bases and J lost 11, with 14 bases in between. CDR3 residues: CASNQGMGAFF. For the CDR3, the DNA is TGTGCCAGCAACCAGGGGATGGGCGCTTTCTTT.

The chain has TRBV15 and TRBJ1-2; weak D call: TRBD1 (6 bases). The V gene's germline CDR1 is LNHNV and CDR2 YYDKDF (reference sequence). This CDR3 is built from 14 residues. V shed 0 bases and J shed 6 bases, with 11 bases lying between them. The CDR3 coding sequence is TGTGCCACCAGCAGAGATTCGACAGGTCATGGCTACACCTTC. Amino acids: CATSRDSTGHGYTF.

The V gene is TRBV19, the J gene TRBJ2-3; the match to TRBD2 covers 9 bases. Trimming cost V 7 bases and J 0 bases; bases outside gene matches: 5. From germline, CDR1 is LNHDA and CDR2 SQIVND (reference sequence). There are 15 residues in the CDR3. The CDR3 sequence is CASIGRGGSTDTQYF. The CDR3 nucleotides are TGTGCCAGTATTGGGCGGGGGGGGAGCACAGATACGCAGTATTTT.

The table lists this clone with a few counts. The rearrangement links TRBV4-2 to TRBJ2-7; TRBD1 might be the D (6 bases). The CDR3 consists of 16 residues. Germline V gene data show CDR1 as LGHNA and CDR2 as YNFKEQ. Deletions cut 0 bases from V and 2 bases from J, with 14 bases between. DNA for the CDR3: TGTGCCAGCAGCCAAGATTCGGGACATACTACCTACGAGCAGTACTTC. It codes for CASSQDSGHTTYEQYF.

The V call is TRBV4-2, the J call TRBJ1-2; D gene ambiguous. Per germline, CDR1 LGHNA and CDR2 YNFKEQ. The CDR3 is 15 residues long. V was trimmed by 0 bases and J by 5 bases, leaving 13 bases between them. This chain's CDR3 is CASSQDLIRAYGYTF. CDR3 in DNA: TGTGCCAGCAGCCAAGATCTAATACGCGCGTATGGCTACACCTTC.